The 20 T cell receptor beta chains reported below all come from one sample, sequenced in a study of radiation and T cells in renal cell carcinoma (TCRdb year 2020). In the paper's terms, the time point label means: blood 4 weeks post-SBRT, at nephrectomy. What this sample's treatment or condition label stands for: 15 Gy SBRT to primary tumor, nephrectomy 4 weeks later. The protocol used for the library was the immunoSEQ multiplex PCR assay. TCRdb took this table from immuneACCESS and kept in-frame rearrangements with V and J called. Such tables lack part of the clones; where checked against another copy, unresolved V genes explain under half of the gap, and the rest is unexplained. This sample is represented by approximately 65,000 clones; around three quarters of them were singletons. Approximately 7% of the sample is in the top ten clones. This material consisted of blood, taken from a patient whose treatment included radiotherapy and nephrectomy. Receptors were obtained from a man aged 55 to 70 with renal cell carcinoma.

The chain combines TRBV9 with TRBJ2-1; TRBD2 might be the D (7 bases). V lost 0 bases and J lost 10, with 11 bases in between. CDR1 and CDR2 from the germline V gene are SGDLS and YYNGEE. CDR3 size: 13 residues. CDR3 region: CASSVGPGGEQFF. In DNA form, the CDR3 reads TGTGCCAGCAGCGTAGGTCCGGGGGGCGAGCAGTTCTTC.

The sample holds many counts of this clone. This chain uses TRBV10-3 with TRBJ1-3, with D unresolved. Germline CDR1 reads ENHRY; CDR2 reads SYGVKD. The CDR3 length is 14 residues. V lost 3 bases to trimming and J lost 4 bases, with 10 bases between them. In DNA, the CDR3 is TGTGCCATCAGTGAACGGGTTTTAGGAAACACCATATATTTT. Protein: CAISERVLGNTIYF.

The chain carries TRBV5-6 and TRBJ1-2, with TRBD1 as a possible D gene (6 bases). Trimming took off 1 base at V and 5 bases at J, with 9 bases between the two ends. The CDR3 is 13 amino acids. Germline CDR1 and CDR2: SGHDT and YYEEEE. CDR3 amino acids: CASSLPQGYGYTF. The CDR3 nucleotides are TGTGCCAGCAGCTTGCCACAGGGTTATGGCTACACCTTC. The full variable domain, completed using reference TRBV5-6 and TRBJ1-2, is DAGVTQSPTHLIKTRGQQVTLRCSPKSGHDTVSWYQQALGQGPQFIFQYYEEEERQRGNFPDRFSGHQFPNYSSELNVNALLLGDSALYLCASSLPQGYGYTFGSGTRLTVV.

The J gene is TRBJ1-1, the V gene TRBV29-1; D possibly corresponds to TRBD1 (6 bases). CDR3 length: 13 amino acids. Deletions cut 1 base from V and 5 bases from J, with 11 bases between. Germline V gene sequence: CDR1 SQVTM, CDR2 ANQGSEA. CDR3 sequence (DNA): TGCAGCGTTGAAGGTATCCAGGGGACTGAAGCTTTCTTT. Its protein is CSVEGIQGTEAFF.

This chain joins TRBV7-9 and TRBJ1-5; D is possibly TRBD1 (5 bases). Germline V gene sequence: CDR1 SEHNR, CDR2 FQNEAQ (reference sequence). This CDR3 contains 15 residues. Trimming removed 4 bases from V and 0 bases from J, with 10 bases in between. DNA for the CDR3: TGTGCCAGCAGCTCCGGGACCTATAGCAATCAGCCCCAGCATTTT. As protein: CASSSGTYSNQPQHF.

The V and J genes are TRBV4-3 and TRBJ1-4; TRBD1 might be the D (6 bases). V shed 0 bases and J shed 6 bases, with 11 bases lying between them. The CDR3 length is 15 residues. Germline CDR1 is LGHNA and CDR2 is YSLEER. In DNA, the CDR3 is TGCGCCAGCAGCCAAGAGTCAGGACAGCATGAAAAACTGTTTTTT. Translated, it gives CASSQESGQHEKLFF.

This clone was seen just once. The J gene is TRBJ2-3, the V gene TRBV2, with D perhaps TRBD1 or TRBD2 (5 bases each). Germline V lookup: CDR1 SNHLY, CDR2 FYNNEI. This CDR3 spans 15 amino acids. V dropped 3 bases and J dropped 1 base, with 11 bases sitting between them. CDR3 DNA: TGTGCCAGCAGTGAGATTCAGGGAGGCACAGATACGCAGTATTTT. It is translated as CASSEIQGGTDTQYF.

The J gene is TRBJ2-7, the V gene TRBV19; D remains ambiguous. The germline V gene has CDR1 LNHDA and CDR2 SQIVND (reference sequence). The CDR3 is 11 residues long. Trimming took 9 bases from V and 3 from J, leaving 9 bases between them. CDR3: CASSWDYEQYF. The CDR3 DNA reads TGTGCCAGCTCCTGGGACTACGAGCAGTACTTC.

The V and J genes are TRBV30 and TRBJ2-5; D might be TRBD1 (6 bases). V was pared by 0 bases and J by 5 bases, with 10 bases between. The germline V gene encodes CDR1 GTSNPN and CDR2 SVGIG (reference sequence). The CDR3 runs to 13 residues. The CDR3 DNA reads TGTGCCTGGAGTGTACAGGGCCCGGAGACCCAGTACTTC. Encoded protein: CAWSVQGPETQYF.

The gene calls are TRBV4-2 and TRBJ1-2; D might be TRBD1 (5 bases). There are 16 residues in the CDR3. The germline V and J ends were trimmed by 4 bases and 8 bases, with 23 bases remaining between them. Germline loops: CDR1 LGHNA, CDR2 YNFKEQ. The DNA for the CDR3 is TGTGCCAGCAGCCTACAATCACGGGGCAGCGAAGGCGGCTACACCTTC. Translation: CASSLQSRGSEGGYTF.

V and J are TRBV19 and TRBJ1-5, with TRBD1 matching 7 bases. V was clipped by 7 bases and J by 4 bases; unmatched bases: 10. Germline V lookup: CDR1 LNHDA, CDR2 SQIVND (reference sequence). The CDR3 is made up of 15 amino acids. CDR3 sequence: CASTRDREANQPQHF. The CDR3 bases are TGTGCCAGTACCCGAGACAGGGAAGCAAATCAGCCCCAGCATTTT.

V and J are TRBV11-1 and TRBJ1-1; D not resolved. V was cut by 5 bases and J by 3 bases, with 4 bases left in between. Germline CDR1 SGHAT, CDR2 FQDESV (reference sequence). This CDR3 spans 11 amino acids. For the CDR3, the DNA is TGTGCCAGCAGCCTGTACACTGAAGCTTTCTTT. Residues: CASSLYTEAFF. Variable domain in full (rest from reference TRBV11-1 and TRBJ1-1): EAEVAQSPRYKITEKSQAVAFWCDPISGHATLYWYRQILGQGPELLVQFQDESVVDDSQLPKDRFSAERLKGVDSTLKIQPAELGDSAMYLCASSLYTEAFFGQGTRLTVV.

The sample holds one count of this clone. V and J are TRBV18 and TRBJ1-2; 7 bases are shared with TRBD1. V lost 1 base and J lost 11; bases outside the gene matches: 4. Germline-derived CDR1 and CDR2 are KGHSH and LQKENI. The CDR3 sequence is 12 residues long. The CDR3 loop is CASSPLDRVYTF. The CDR3 nucleotides read TGTGCCAGCTCACCACTCGACAGGGTGTACACCTTC.

J is TRBJ1-1 and V is TRBV5-1, with D perhaps matching TRBD1 (6 bases). CDR1 is SGHRS, CDR2 YFSETQ, per germline. CDR3 length: 14 amino acids. Trimming cost V 5 bases and J 1 base, with 12 bases left between them. The DNA of the CDR3 is TGCGCCAGCAGGAACGGACAGCAGAACACTGAAGCTTTCTTT. Its translation: CASRNGQQNTEAFF. The variable domain in full, completed from reference TRBV5-1 and TRBJ1-1, reads KAGVTQTPRYLIKTRGQQVTLSCSPISGHRSVSWYQQTPGQGLQFLFEYFSETQRNKGNFPGRFSGRQFSNSRSEMNVSTLELGDSALYLCASRNGQQNTEAFFGQGTRLTVV.

The chain links TRBV19 to TRBJ1-2, with D unclear. V was shortened by 2 bases and J by 3 bases, with 13 bases between the two germline ends. The CDR3 spans 15 residues. The V gene's germline CDR1 is LNHDA and CDR2 SQIVND (reference sequence). Written as DNA, the CDR3 is TGTGCCAGTAGTATAAGCTACCGCGGTCACTATGGCTACACCTTC. It encodes CASSISYRGHYGYTF.

The genes are TRBV30 and TRBJ2-2, with 10 bases identical to TRBD1. Per germline, CDR1 GTSNPN and CDR2 SVGIG (reference sequence). The CDR3 runs to 15 residues. Unmatched junction bases numbered 6, after V lost 3 bases and J lost 5 bases. For the CDR3, the DNA is TGTGCCTGGAGCGTTTGGACAGGGGGGACCGGGGAGCTGTTTTTT. It is translated as CAWSVWTGGTGELFF.

The gene calls are TRBV25-1 and TRBJ2-2; D may correspond to TRBD1 or TRBD2 (5 bases each). The germline V gene encodes CDR1 MGHDK and CDR2 SYGVNS. V was cut by 4 bases and J by 5 bases, with 11 bases left in between. This CDR3 comprises 14 residues. The CDR3 reads CASSVLGETGELFF. The CDR3 nucleotides are TGTGCCAGCAGTGTTCTGGGGGAGACCGGGGAGCTGTTTTTT. Filled out from reference TRBV25-1 and TRBJ2-2, the complete variable domain reads EADIYQTPRYLVIGTGKKITLECSQTMGHDKMYWYQQDPGMELHLIHYSYGVNSTEKGDLSSESTVSRIRTEHFPLTLESARPSHTSQYLCASSVLGETGELFFGEGSRLTVL.

This clone was counted between two and nine times. The V gene is TRBV7-9, the J gene TRBJ2-1, with D hard to call. CDR3 size: 16 residues. The germline gives CDR1 SEHNR, CDR2 FQNEAQ (reference sequence). The germline V and J ends were trimmed by 1 base and 4 bases, with 14 bases remaining between them. CDR3 in amino acids: CASSLVAPLPYNEQFF. The CDR3 DNA reads TGTGCCAGCAGCTTAGTTGCGCCATTACCTTACAATGAGCAGTTCTTC.

The rearrangement uses TRBV21-1 and TRBJ2-1; the table's TRBD1 call for D was not verified on the DNA. TRBV21-1 is classified as a pseudogene. The CDR3 extends over 15 amino acids. CDR3 protein: CASSFGTPFHNEQFF. The CDR3 nucleotides read TGTGCCAGCAGCTTCGGGACACCTTTTCACAATGAGCAGTTCTTC.

This clone was recorded once. The J gene is TRBJ1-6, the V gene TRBV30, with D unresolved. Germline loops: CDR1 GTSNPN, CDR2 SVGIG (reference sequence). The CDR3 runs to 11 residues. V lost 5 bases and J lost 13, with 12 bases in between. CDR3 loop: CAWGELGPLHF. CDR3 sequence (DNA): TGTGCCTGGGGGGAGCTGGGGCCCCTCCACTTT. Full variable domain (rest looked up from reference TRBV30 and TRBJ1-6): SQTIHQWPATLVQPVGSPLSLECTVEGTSNPNLYWYRQAAGRGLQLLFYSVGIGQISSEVPQNLSASRPQDRQFILSSKKLLLSDSGFYLCAWGELGPLHFGNGTRLTVT.